This T cell receptor beta chain was captured in a study of radiation and T cells in renal cell carcinoma. Using immunoSEQ multiplex PCR, the repertoire was profiled, and TCRdb retains in-frame clones only, with some absent. The repertoire holds 100,000 to 150,000 clones, with around 84% as singletons. Time point here: baseline pretreatment blood. Documented treatment: 15 Gy SBRT to primary tumor, nephrectomy 4 weeks later. Germline V gene data show CDR1 as SNHLY and CDR2 as FYNNEI. This CDR3 spans 12 amino acids. Trimming removed 7 bases from V and 0 bases from J, with 6 bases in between. The input for sequencing was blood, taken from a patient whose treatment included radiotherapy and nephrectomy. The chain recombines TRBV2 with TRBJ1-2; D ambiguous. The TCR was taken from a woman aged 60-75 years with renal cell carcinoma. The CDR3 spells CASMIANYGYTF. For the CDR3, the DNA is TGTGCCAGCATGATAGCTAACTATGGCTACACCTTC.